A selection of T cell receptor beta chains follows, all from one sample in a study of CD8 T cells in ankylosing spondylitis. Each CDR3 protein gets one entry after TCRdb re-called the 5' RACE reads with MiXCR. The sample has 470,000 or so distinct CDR3 sequences, about 24% seen once. The sequenced sample was blood, either unsorted or a sorted T cell fraction (not recorded which). Every receptor here comes from a male donor with ankylosing spondylitis. CDR3s include the opening cysteine and the closing phenylalanine or tryptophan. D genes are given only for firm matches.

J gene | D gene | V gene | CDR3 protein
TRBJ2-1 | NA | TRBV20-1 | CSARGGGAKSYNEQFF
TRBJ2-1 | NA | TRBV7-9 | CASSLGYPYNEQFF
TRBJ1-4 | NA | TRBV11-2 | CASSLMGPPGELFF
TRBJ2-7 | TRBD1 | TRBV11-2 | CASSTTGGQQYF
TRBJ1-1 | NA | TRBV5-1 | CASSLGQYEAFF
TRBJ1-4 | TRBD1 | TRBV20-1 | CSARGQGFDEKLFF
TRBJ2-1 | NA | TRBV5-1 | CASSSNPLEYNEQFF
TRBJ2-1 | TRBD1 | TRBV10-1 | CASSEYGQGGLNEQFF
TRBJ2-1 | TRBD2 | TRBV7-2 | CASSAGTSGLAYNEQFF
TRBJ2-5 | TRBD1 | TRBV18 | CASSPPRGGVETQYF
TRBJ2-1 | TRBD1 | TRBV7-8 | CASSFGTATYNEQFF
TRBJ2-3 | TRBD1 | TRBV5-1 | CASSFGDRGFADTQYF
TRBJ2-5 | TRBD2 | TRBV5-5 | CASARGGSGETQYF
TRBJ2-3 | TRBD2 | TRBV6-1 | CASSRLAGEGDTQYF
TRBJ1-2 | NA | TRBV6-1 | CASTTGHLLNYGYTF
TRBJ2-2 | TRBD1 | TRBV3-1 | CASSHTRDRVRTGELFF
TRBJ2-3 | TRBD1 | TRBV11-2 | CASSPARTGGTDTQYF
TRBJ2-1 | TRBD2 | TRBV20-1 | CSASPGLAGVYNEQFF
TRBJ2-1 | TRBD2 | TRBV6-5 | CASSYRSGRNNEQFF
TRBJ2-3 | TRBD2 | TRBV7-8 | CASSFTSGRETDTQYF
TRBJ1-5 | TRBD1 | TRBV5-6 | CASSFYRDRNSNQPQHF
TRBJ2-1 | NA | TRBV6-4 | CASSDPGVGYNEQFF
TRBJ2-1 | NA | TRBV4-2 | CASSHAREEQFF
TRBJ1-5 | NA | TRBV6-6 | CASRSGDNQPQHF
TRBJ1-1 | TRBD1 | TRBV5-1 | CASSPTVGTVRRTEAFF
TRBJ2-1 | NA | TRBV11-3 | CASSLGGRGRHNEQFF
TRBJ1-1 | NA | TRBV5-1 | CASSPEPLGNTEAFF
TRBJ2-3 | NA | TRBV6-2/TRBV6-3 | CASSYSIVQVNPTDTQYF
TRBJ1-1 | NA | TRBV5-1 | CASSSYVSTANTEAFF
TRBJ2-2 | TRBD2 | TRBV5-1 | CASSAGTSGKTGELFF
TRBJ2-1 | NA | TRBV20-1 | CSAEPSTGEGYNEQFF
TRBJ2-1 | NA | TRBV21-1 | CASSKRSAGGFYNEQFF
TRBJ2-2 | NA | TRBV12-3/TRBV12-4 | CASSSTGTENTGELFF
TRBJ2-3 | NA | TRBV6-6 | CASSYRGDTQYF
TRBJ2-1 | NA | TRBV2 | CASSLDSIPNEQFF
TRBJ1-4 | NA | TRBV3-1 | CASSQSGQVNEKLFF
TRBJ1-1 | NA | TRBV14 | CASSQSGPLTEAFF
TRBJ1-1 | TRBD1 | TRBV5-1 | CASSLVQGQGASTEAFF
TRBJ1-2 | TRBD1 | TRBV20-1 | CSAGQGANYGYTF
TRBJ2-1 | NA | TRBV3-1 | CASSRGTSSYNEQFF
TRBJ2-2 | NA | TRBV7-9 | CATRGVSPSGELFF
TRBJ2-6 | NA | TRBV2 | CASALSGANVLTF